This T cell receptor (beta chain) is from a study of blood T cells in healthy people across ages. Whole-study results and caveats: Naive CD4+ cell counts and diversity both ran higher in long-lived than in aged donors.

A sample-barcoded 5' primer and a J-beta primer mix were used in a second PCR of roughly 7 to 12 cycles. TCRdb reanalysed the 5' RACE reads using MiXCR and keeps one entry per CDR3 protein. Here the sample spans some 1,000,000 distinct CDR3 sequences, under 30% being singletons. After removal of 6 bases from V and 6 bases from J, the junction contained 5 bases not matched to a gene. Germline assignment: CDR1 SQVTM and CDR2 ANQGSEA. The CDR3 is 13 amino acids. This clonotype was observed a few times. The antigen remains undetermined. Ranging in age from about 6 to 90, the donors were healthy Caucasian individuals from Russia. The sample also formed part of further work on T cells of mothers and their children.

The clonotype comes from a girl aged 2 to 10 in good health. Sample: blood. V is TRBV29-1 and J is TRBJ2-5; TRBD2 agrees at 12 bases. This chain's CDR3 is CSVKTSGSQTQYF. The CDR3 region has the DNA TGCAGCGTAAAGACTAGCGGGAGCCAGACCCAGTACTTC.